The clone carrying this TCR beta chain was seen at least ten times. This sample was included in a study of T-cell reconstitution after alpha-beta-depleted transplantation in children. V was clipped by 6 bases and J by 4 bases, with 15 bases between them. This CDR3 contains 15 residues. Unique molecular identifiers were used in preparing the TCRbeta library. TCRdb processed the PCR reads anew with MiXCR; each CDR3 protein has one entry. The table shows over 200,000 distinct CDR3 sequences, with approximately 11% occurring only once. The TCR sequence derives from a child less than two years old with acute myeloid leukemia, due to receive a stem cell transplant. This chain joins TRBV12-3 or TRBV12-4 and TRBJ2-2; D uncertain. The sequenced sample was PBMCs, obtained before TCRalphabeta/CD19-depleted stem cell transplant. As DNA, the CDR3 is TGTGCCAGCAGACCCCTGGGGTATTCCACCGGGGAGCTGTTTTTT. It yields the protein CASRPLGYSTGELFF.